This entry concerns a single TCR beta chain. This specimen comes from a study of blood T cell repertoires in COVID-19. Study in general: T cells, B-cell-depleted T cells, or PBMCs provided the cDNA or gDNA that served as material.

The data were produced by immunoSEQ multiplex PCR, yet TCRdb's version contains in-frame clones alone and is incomplete. This table has tens of thousands of clones, 81% appearing once. The CDR3 totals 14 residues. CDR1 and CDR2 (germline): SGHRS, YFSETQ. After removal of 4 bases from V and 5 bases from J, the junction contained 8 bases not matched to a gene. The sequence derives from a man at least 80 years old with active or convalescent COVID-19. Sequencing was carried out using peripheral blood. The genes are TRBV5-1 and TRBJ2-7; 8 nucleotides line up with TRBD1. CDR3 nucleotides: TGCGCCAGCAGCCACGGGACAGGAGGGGACGAGCAGTACTTC. It yields the protein CASSHGTGGDEQYF.